The 22 T cell receptor beta chains presented below share a single source sample, sequenced in a study of PD-L1 blockade in urothelial cancer. Using immunoSEQ multiplex PCR, the repertoire was profiled, and TCRdb retains in-frame clones only, with some absent. The sample yields about 36,000 clones, approximately 40% seen once. The source was tumor tissue, collected before atezolizumab (anti-PD-L1) treatment. These receptors originate from a man in his fifties or sixties with urothelial cancer.

In this sample, this clone turned up a few times. This rearrangement joins TRBV6-8 to TRBJ1-3; D ambiguous. CDR3 size: 13 residues. CDR1 is MNHGY, CDR2 SAAAGT, per germline. The V end was cut by 10 bases, the J end by 1 base, with 11 bases between. CDR3 sequence reads: CAITASSGNTIYF. The CDR3 region has the DNA TGTGCCATCACTGCGAGTTCTGGAAACACCATATATTTT.

This clone was seen only a few times. The J gene is TRBJ1-2, the V gene TRBV9, with 8 bases aligning to TRBD1. V shed 5 bases, J shed 6 bases, and the junction held 6 bases outside the gene matches. This CDR3 spans 13 amino acids. The germline gives CDR1 SGDLS, CDR2 YYNGEE. CDR3 nucleotide sequence: TGTGCCAGCAGGAGACAGGGGACCGATGGCTACACCTTC. Its translation is CASRRQGTDGYTF.

This clone came up a few times. The chain uses TRBV6-8 and TRBJ1-3; D gene unclear. Germline loops: CDR1 MNHGY, CDR2 SAAAGT. The CDR3 has 13 amino acids. V lost 6 bases and J 8 bases, leaving 14 bases between the germline ends. The CDR3 region has the DNA TGTGCCAGCAGCCGCTTCCAAGGGTACACCATATATTTT. Protein: CASSRFQGYTIYF.

The gene calls are TRBV19 and TRBJ2-3, with TRBD1 identical over 7 bases. This CDR3 contains 15 residues. Losses at the gene ends were 1 base for V and 5 bases for J; bases not matched to a gene: 6. Germline V CDR1 and CDR2: LNHDA, SQIVND (reference sequence). The CDR3 bases are TGTGCCAGTAGTATAGGGGGGACAGAGATAGATACGCAGTATTTT. This gives the protein CASSIGGTEIDTQYF.

This clone has more than one count but fewer than ten. The chain is built from TRBV9 and TRBJ2-1, with 8 nucleotides matching TRBD1. Losses at the gene ends were 4 bases for V and 7 bases for J; bases not matched to a gene: 7. The CDR3 has 14 residues. Per the germline V gene, CDR1 is SGDLS and CDR2 is YYNGEE. The CDR3 loop is CASSSGQGQNEQFF. The CDR3 nucleotides read TGTGCCAGCAGCTCCGGACAGGGTCAGAATGAGCAGTTCTTC.

This clone was observed once. This chain joins TRBV28 and TRBJ2-7; 10 nucleotides align to TRBD2. Germline values: CDR1 MDHEN, CDR2 SYDVKM. The CDR3 is made up of 18 amino acids. Trimming took 7 bases from V and 2 from J; bases not matched to a gene: 17. CDR3: CASIPWTSGNPTAYEQYF. The CDR3 DNA follows: TGTGCCAGCATCCCTTGGACTAGCGGTAATCCAACCGCCTACGAGCAGTACTTC.

V is TRBV30 and J is TRBJ1-5, with 7 bases aligning to TRBD1. V dropped 2 bases and J dropped 7; count of bases not matched to a gene: 2. The CDR3 is 12 amino acids. Germline values: CDR1 GTSNPN, CDR2 SVGIG (reference sequence). The CDR3 coding sequence is TGTGCCTGGAGTTTACAGGGGCAGCCCCAGCATTTT. It is translated as CAWSLQGQPQHF.

This clone occurred many times. This sequence joins TRBV11-3 and TRBJ2-7; 9 bases align to TRBD1. Germline values: CDR1 SGHNT, CDR2 YENEEA. The CDR3 is 14 amino acids. The J segment lost 3 bases and the V segment lost 2 bases, leaving 2 bases of the junction unmatched. The CDR3 DNA follows: TGTGCCAGCAGCTTACCGGACAGGGGCTACGAGCAGTACTTC. It is translated as CASSLPDRGYEQYF.

V is TRBV10-2 and J is TRBJ1-4, with D unresolved. The ends were cut back, 3 bases at V and 12 bases at J, with 20 bases in the middle. The CDR3 spans 15 residues. CDR1 is WSHSY, CDR2 SAAADI, per germline. The CDR3 here is CASSDGSRTFKELFF. DNA of the CDR3: TGCGCCAGCAGTGACGGTTCCCGGACTTTCAAGGAACTGTTTTTT.

This clone came up a few times. This chain uses TRBV7-5 with TRBJ2-2; the table's D call, TRBD2, was not checked against the DNA. TRBV7-5 is tagged as a pseudogene. The CDR3 length is 15 residues. The CDR3 DNA reads as TGTGCCAGCAGCGCTGACCTAGCGGGGGGCCGGGAGCTGTTTTTT. This codes for CASSADLAGGRELFF.

The V call is TRBV15, the J call TRBJ2-5; no firm D call. V gave up 0 bases and J gave up 2 bases, with 7 bases separating them. Per germline, CDR1 LNHNV and CDR2 YYDKDF (reference sequence). This CDR3 has 14 residues. The CDR3 loop is CATSRDVGQETQYF. The DNA of the CDR3 is TGTGCCACCAGCAGAGATGTAGGGCAAGAGACCCAGTACTTC.

This chain links TRBV29-1 with TRBJ2-5, with 8 bases that match TRBD2. CDR3 length equals 12 residues. Germline CDR1 is SQVTM and CDR2 is ANQGSEA. In nucleotides, the CDR3 is TGCAGTGGTACCGGGACTAGGGAGACCCAGTACTTC. This translates into CSGTGTRETQYF. The whole variable domain, remainder taken from reference TRBV29-1 and TRBJ2-5, is SAVISQKPSRDICQRGTSLTIQCQVDSQVTMMFWYRQQPGQSLTLIATANQGSEATYESGFVIDKFPISRPNLTFSTLTVSNMSPEDSSIYLCSGTGTRETQYFGPGTRLLVL.

In its sample, this clone was seen a few times. The V call is TRBV2, the J call TRBJ1-2; 8 bases map to TRBD1. The CDR3 sequence is 15 residues long. V shed 1 base, J shed 6 bases, and the junction held 7 bases outside the gene matches. CDR1 and CDR2 from the germline V gene are SNHLY and FYNNEI. The CDR3 DNA reads as TGTGCCAGCAGTGAAGGGGGGACAGGAACGGATGGCTACACCTTC. It is translated as CASSEGGTGTDGYTF.

The J gene is TRBJ2-1, the V gene TRBV14; 16 bases align to TRBD2. From germline, CDR1 is SGHDN and CDR2 FVKESK. Trimming took 0 bases from V and 3 from J; bases not matched to a gene: 11. The CDR3 consists of 21 residues. For the CDR3, the DNA is TGTGCCAGCAGCCAAGACTCGGGGACTAGCGGGAGGGCCGCCCTCTACAATGAGCAGTTCTTC. Translation gives CASSQDSGTSGRAALYNEQFF.

In DNA, the CDR3 is TGTGCCAGCTCACCTCAGTCCTCTGGAAACACCATATATTTT. It codes for CASSPQSSGNTIYF. The chain carries TRBV18 and TRBJ1-3; D is undetermined. This CDR3 region has 14 residues. Trimming stripped 3 bases from V and 0 bases from J, with 6 bases between. Germline CDR1 and CDR2: KGHSH and LQKENI.

The rearrangement uses TRBV6-8 and TRBJ1-5; D unclear. CDR1 and CDR2 (germline): MNHGY, SAAAGT. V lost 3 bases, J lost 1 base, and 7 bases lay in between. The CDR3 is made up of 14 amino acids. The chain's CDR3 is CASSYAQSNQPQHF. The CDR3 bases are TGTGCCAGCAGTTATGCACAGAGCAATCAGCCCCAGCATTTT.

The V and J genes are TRBV9 and TRBJ2-5; 7 bases are a match to TRBD2. The length of the CDR3 is 13 residues. The trim removed 7 bases at V and 2 bases at J, leaving 5 bases unmatched. The germline gives CDR1 SGDLS, CDR2 YYNGEE. CDR3 nucleotide sequence: TGTGCCAGCGAGCGGGATAGACAAGAGACCCAGTACTTC. Translating it yields CASERDRQETQYF.

The genes are TRBV6-8 and TRBJ1-1; D remains unclear. Per germline, CDR1 MNHGY and CDR2 SAAAGT. The CDR3 spans 15 residues. With 5 bases removed from V and 2 bases from J, the gap between germline ends came to 15 bases. The chain's CDR3 is CASSLGATSNTEAFF. The CDR3 DNA follows: TGTGCCAGCAGTCTCGGAGCGACCTCAAACACTGAAGCTTTCTTT.

This clone was detected a few times. This chain connects TRBV2 to TRBJ1-1; 8 bases are a match to TRBD1. The ends lost 8 bases at V and 4 bases at J; junction bases unmatched: 3. Germline V CDR1 and CDR2: SNHLY, FYNNEI. The CDR3 has 12 amino acids. The CDR3 sequence: CASRQGITEAFF. The CDR3 DNA reads as TGTGCCAGCCGACAGGGGATCACTGAAGCTTTCTTT.

J is TRBJ2-3 and V is TRBV4-1; possible D gene TRBD2, 6 bases. Deletions cut 1 base from V and 4 bases from J, with 12 bases between. The CDR3 totals 15 residues. Germline values: CDR1 MGHRA, CDR2 YSYEKL. The CDR3 spells CASSQVGSRADTQYF. DNA for the CDR3: TGCGCCAGCAGCCAAGTCGGGAGCAGAGCAGATACGCAGTATTTT.

This clone was seen only a few times. The CDR3 DNA is TGTGCCAGCAGTTACCCGGACATTTACGAGCAGTACTTC. This gives the protein CASSYPDIYEQYF. This chain uses TRBV6-7 with TRBJ2-7; D is perhaps TRBD1 (5 bases). TRBV6-7 has ORF status, its function being uncertain. The CDR3 is 13 residues long. Trimming took 2 bases from V and 4 from J, leaving 9 bases between them.

The chain links TRBV18 to TRBJ2-7, with TRBD1 matching 8 bases. Germline V lookup: CDR1 KGHSH, CDR2 LQKENI. The J segment lost 0 bases and the V segment lost 2 bases, leaving 3 bases of the junction unmatched. This CDR3 comprises 15 residues. DNA of the CDR3: TGTGCCAGCTCACCAACGACAGGGGCCTCCTACGAGCAGTACTTC. It codes for CASSPTTGASYEQYF.